This TCR beta chain was identified in a study of T-cell reconstitution after alpha-beta-depleted transplantation in children. Unique molecular identifiers featured in how the TCRbeta library was prepared. TCRdb re-called the PCR reads with MiXCR, one entry per CDR3 protein. Altogether hundreds of thousands of distinct CDR3 sequences are present, 15% to 20% being singletons, with the ten largest covering about 1.1%. V lost 1 base and J lost 2, with 8 bases in between. The length of the CDR3 is 14 residues. Germline lookup yields CDR1 SGHTA and CDR2 FQGNSA. Sequencing used PBMCs from the stem cell graft donor, obtained from the stem cell graft. The V gene is TRBV7-2, the J gene TRBJ1-1, with D hard to call. This TCR was sampled from a human donor who donated a stem cell graft to a child with acute myeloid leukemia. CDR3 DNA: TGTGCCAGCAGCTTAGACTTGAGTAACACTGAAGCTTTCTTT. This encodes CASSLDLSNTEAFF.